This T cell receptor beta chain was captured in a study of shared clonotypes between healthy human individuals. Subsets obtained from CD4+ cells comprised CD45RA+ naive and CD45RA-negative memory cells. Repertoires were generated with immunoSEQ multiplex PCR, while TCRdb's copy carries only in-frame clones and drops some. Among 500,000 to 550,000 clones listed, approximately 94% were seen once. The germline CDR1 and CDR2 sequences are DFQATT and SNEGSKA (reference sequence). The CDR3 consists of 11 residues. Trimming stripped 3 bases from V and 7 bases from J, with 10 bases between. The TCR originated in a woman aged 30 to 39 in good health. The source material was naive CD4+ T cells sorted from blood. Subset: CD45RA+ positively selected. The rearrangement joins TRBV20-1 to TRBJ2-7; tentatively, D is TRBD2 (5 bases). This CDR3 reads CSASYGIEQYF. For the CDR3, the DNA is TGCAGTGCTAGCTACGGGATTGAGCAGTACTTC.